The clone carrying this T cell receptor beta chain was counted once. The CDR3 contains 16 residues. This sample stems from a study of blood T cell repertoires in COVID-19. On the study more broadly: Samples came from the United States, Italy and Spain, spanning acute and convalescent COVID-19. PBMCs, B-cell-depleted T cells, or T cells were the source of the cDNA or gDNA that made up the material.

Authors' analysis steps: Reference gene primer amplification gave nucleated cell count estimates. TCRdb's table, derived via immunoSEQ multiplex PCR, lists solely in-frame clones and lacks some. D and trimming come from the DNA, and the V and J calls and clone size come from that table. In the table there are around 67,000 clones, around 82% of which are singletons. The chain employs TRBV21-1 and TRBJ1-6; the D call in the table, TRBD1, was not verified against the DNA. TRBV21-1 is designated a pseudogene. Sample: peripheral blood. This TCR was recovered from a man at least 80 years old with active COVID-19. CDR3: CASSKSGQGHNSPLHF. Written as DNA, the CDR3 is TGTGCCAGCAGCAAATCGGGACAGGGACATAATTCACCCCTCCACTTT.